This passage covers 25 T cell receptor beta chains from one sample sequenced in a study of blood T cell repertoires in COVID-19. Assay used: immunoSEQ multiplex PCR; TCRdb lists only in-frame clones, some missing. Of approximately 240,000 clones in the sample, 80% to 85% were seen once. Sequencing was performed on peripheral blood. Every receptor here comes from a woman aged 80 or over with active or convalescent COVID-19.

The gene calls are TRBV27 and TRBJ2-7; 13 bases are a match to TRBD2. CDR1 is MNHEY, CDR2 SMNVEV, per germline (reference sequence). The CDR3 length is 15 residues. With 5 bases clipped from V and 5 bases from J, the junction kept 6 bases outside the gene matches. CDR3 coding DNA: TGTGCCAGCAGTACCCGGACTAGCGGGGGCGACGAGCAGTACTTC. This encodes CASSTRTSGGDEQYF.

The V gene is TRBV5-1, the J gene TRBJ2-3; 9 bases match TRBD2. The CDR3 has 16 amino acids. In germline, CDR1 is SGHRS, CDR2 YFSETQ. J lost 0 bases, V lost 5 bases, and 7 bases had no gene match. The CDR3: CASSPRAGGSTDTQYF. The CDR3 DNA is TGCGCCAGCAGTCCACGAGCGGGGGGTAGCACAGATACGCAGTATTTT.

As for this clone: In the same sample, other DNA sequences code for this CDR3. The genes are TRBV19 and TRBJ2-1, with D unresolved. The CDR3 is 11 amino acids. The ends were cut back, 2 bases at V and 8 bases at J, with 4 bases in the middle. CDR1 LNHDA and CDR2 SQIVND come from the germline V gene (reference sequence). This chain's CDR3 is CASSIRDEQFF. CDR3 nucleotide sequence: TGTGCCAGTAGTATACGGGATGAGCAGTTCTTC.

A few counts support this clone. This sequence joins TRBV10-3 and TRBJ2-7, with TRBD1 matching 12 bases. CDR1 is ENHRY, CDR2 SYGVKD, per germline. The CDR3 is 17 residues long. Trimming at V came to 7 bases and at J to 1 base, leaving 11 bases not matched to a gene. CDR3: CAITPGQGAKESYEQYF. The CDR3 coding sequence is TGTGCCATCACCCCGGGACAGGGGGCCAAGGAATCCTACGAGCAGTACTTC.

This CDR3 is CSAISGEKLFF. CDR3 nucleotide sequence: TGCAGTGCTATTTCGGGGGAAAAACTGTTTTTT. The chain joins TRBV20-1 to TRBJ1-4, with no clear D. This CDR3 is 11 amino acids long. CDR1 is DFQATT, CDR2 SNEGSKA, per germline (reference sequence). V was trimmed by 4 bases and J by 8 bases, leaving 8 bases between them.

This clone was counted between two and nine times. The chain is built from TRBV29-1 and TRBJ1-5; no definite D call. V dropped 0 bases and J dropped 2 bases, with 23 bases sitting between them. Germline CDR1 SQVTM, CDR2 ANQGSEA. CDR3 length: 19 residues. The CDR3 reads CSVEEGVPGVGLGNQPQHF. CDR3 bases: TGCAGCGTTGAAGAAGGTGTGCCCGGGGTCGGATTAGGCAATCAGCCCCAGCATTTT.

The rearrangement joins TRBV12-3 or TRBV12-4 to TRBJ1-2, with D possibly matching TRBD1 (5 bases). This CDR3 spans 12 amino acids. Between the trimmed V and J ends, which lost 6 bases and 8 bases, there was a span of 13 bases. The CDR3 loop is CASSPGGVGYTF. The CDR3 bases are TGTGCCAGCAGCCCAGGAGGGGTCGGCTACACCTTC.

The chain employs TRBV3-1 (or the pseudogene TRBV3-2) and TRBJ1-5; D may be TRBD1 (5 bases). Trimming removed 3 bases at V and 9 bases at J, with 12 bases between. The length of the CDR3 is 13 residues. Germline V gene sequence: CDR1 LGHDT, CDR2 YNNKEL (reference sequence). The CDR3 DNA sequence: TGTGCCAGCAGCCAGACAGTTGAAGGGCCCCAGCATTTT. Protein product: CASSQTVEGPQHF.

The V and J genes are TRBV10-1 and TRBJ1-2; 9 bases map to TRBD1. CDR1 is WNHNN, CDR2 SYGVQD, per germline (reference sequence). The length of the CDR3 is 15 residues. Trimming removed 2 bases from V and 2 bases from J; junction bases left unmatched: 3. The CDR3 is CASSEGDRANYGYTF. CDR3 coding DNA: TGCGCCAGCAGTGAGGGGGACAGGGCGAACTATGGCTACACCTTC.

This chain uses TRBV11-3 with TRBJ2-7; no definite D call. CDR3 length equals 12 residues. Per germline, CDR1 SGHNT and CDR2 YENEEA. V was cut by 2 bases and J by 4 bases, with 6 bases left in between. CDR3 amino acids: CASSLQDYEQYF. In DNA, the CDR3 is TGTGCCAGCAGCTTACAGGATTACGAGCAGTACTTC.

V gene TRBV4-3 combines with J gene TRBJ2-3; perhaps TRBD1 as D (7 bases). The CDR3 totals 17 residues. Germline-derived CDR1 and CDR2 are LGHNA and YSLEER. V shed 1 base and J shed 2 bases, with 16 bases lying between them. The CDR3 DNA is TGCGCCAGCAGCCAAGGTTTGTCAGGGGGGACCACAGATACGCAGTATTTT. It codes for CASSQGLSGGTTDTQYF.

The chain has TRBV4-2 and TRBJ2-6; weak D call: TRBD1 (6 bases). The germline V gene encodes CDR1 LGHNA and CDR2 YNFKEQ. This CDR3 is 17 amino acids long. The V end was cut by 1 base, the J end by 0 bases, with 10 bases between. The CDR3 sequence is CASSQALGGSGANVLTF. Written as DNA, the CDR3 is TGTGCCAGCAGCCAAGCGCTAGGGGGCTCTGGGGCCAACGTCCTGACTTTC.

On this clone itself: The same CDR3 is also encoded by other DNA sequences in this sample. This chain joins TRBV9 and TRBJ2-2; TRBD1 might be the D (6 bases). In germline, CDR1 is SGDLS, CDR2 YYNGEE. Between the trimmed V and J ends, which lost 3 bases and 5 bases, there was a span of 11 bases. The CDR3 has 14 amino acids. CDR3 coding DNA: TGTGCCAGCAGCGCCGGACAGCTTACCGGGGAGCTGTTTTTT. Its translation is CASSAGQLTGELFF.

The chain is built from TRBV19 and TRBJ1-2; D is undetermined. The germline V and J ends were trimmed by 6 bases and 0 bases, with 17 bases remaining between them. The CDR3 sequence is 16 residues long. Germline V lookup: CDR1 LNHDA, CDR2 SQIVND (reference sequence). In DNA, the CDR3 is TGTGCCAGTAGCCCCCCCCCGGCGGCAGCTAACTATGGCTACACCTTC. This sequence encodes CASSPPPAAANYGYTF. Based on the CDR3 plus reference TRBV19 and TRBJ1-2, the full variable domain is DGGITQSPKYLFRKEGQNVTLSCEQNLNHDAMYWYRQDPGQGLRLIYYSQIVNDFQKGDIAEGYSVSREKKESFPLTVTSAQKNPTAFYLCASSPPPAAANYGYTFGSGTRLTVV.

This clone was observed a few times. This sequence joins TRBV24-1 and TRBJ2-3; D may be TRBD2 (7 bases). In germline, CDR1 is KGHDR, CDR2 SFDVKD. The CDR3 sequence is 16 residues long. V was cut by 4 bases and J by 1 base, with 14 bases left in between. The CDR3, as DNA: TGTGCCACCAGTGACTGGGGGGGCCCGGGCACAGATACGCAGTATTTT. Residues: CATSDWGGPGTDTQYF.

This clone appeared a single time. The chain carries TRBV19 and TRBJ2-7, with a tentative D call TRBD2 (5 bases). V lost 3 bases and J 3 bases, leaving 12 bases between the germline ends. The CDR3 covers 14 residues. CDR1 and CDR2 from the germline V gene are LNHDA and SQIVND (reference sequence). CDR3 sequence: CASSIRPGIYEQYF. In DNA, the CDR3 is TGTGCCAGTAGTATCAGGCCGGGGATCTACGAGCAGTACTTC.

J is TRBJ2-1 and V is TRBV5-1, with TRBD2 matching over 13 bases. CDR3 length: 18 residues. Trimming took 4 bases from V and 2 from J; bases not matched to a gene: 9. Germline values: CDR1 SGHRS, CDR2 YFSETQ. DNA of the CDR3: TGCGCCAGCAGCCAGGGACTAGCGGGGCGTCCAACCTACAATGAGCAGTTCTTC. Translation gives CASSQGLAGRPTYNEQFF.

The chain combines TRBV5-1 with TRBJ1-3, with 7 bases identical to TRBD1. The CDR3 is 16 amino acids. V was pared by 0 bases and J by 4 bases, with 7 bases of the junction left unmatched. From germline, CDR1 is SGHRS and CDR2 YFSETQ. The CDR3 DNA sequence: TGCGCCAGCAGCTTGGACGACAGGGCTAGCGGAAACACCATATATTTT. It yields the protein CASSLDDRASGNTIYF. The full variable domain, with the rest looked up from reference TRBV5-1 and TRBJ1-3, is KAGVTQTPRYLIKTRGQQVTLSCSPISGHRSVSWYQQTPGQGLQFLFEYFSETQRNKGNFPGRFSGRQFSNSRSEMNVSTLELGDSALYLCASSLDDRASGNTIYFGEGSWLTVV.

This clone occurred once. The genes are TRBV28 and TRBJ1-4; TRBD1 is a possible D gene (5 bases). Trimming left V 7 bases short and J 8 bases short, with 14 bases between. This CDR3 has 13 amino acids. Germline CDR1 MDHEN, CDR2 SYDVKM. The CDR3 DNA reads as TGTGCCAGCAACTCCAGGGTCTGGGAAAAACTGTTTTTT. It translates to CASNSRVWEKLFF. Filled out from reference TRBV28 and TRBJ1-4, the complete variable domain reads DVKVTQSSRYLVKRTGEKVFLECVQDMDHENMFWYRQDPGLGLRLIYFSYDVKMKEKGDIPEGYSVSREKKERFSLILESASTNQTSMYLCASNSRVWEKLFFGSGTQLSVL.

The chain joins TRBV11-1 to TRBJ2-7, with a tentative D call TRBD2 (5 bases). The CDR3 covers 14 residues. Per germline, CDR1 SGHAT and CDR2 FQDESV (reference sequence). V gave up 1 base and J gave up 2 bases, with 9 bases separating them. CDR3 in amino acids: CASSLERTAYEQYF. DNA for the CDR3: TGTGCCAGCAGCTTAGAGCGGACGGCCTACGAGCAGTACTTC.

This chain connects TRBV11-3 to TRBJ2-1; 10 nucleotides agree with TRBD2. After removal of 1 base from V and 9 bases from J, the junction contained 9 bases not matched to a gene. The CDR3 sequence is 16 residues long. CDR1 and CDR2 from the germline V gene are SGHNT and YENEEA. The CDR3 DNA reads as TGTGCCAGCAGCTTAGTGGGACTAGCGTCGCGGGGTGAGCAGTTCTTC. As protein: CASSLVGLASRGEQFF. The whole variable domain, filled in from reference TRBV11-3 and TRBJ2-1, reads EAGVVQSPRYKIIEKKQPVAFWCNPISGHNTLYWYLQNLGQGPELLIRYENEEAVDDSQLPKDRFSAERLKGVDSTLKIQPAELGDSAVYLCASSLVGLASRGEQFFGPGTRLTVL.

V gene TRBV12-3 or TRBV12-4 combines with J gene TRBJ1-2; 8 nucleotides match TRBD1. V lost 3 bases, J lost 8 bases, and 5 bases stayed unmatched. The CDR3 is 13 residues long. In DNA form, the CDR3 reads TGTGCCAGCAGTTTGACAGGGGTAGGGGGCTACACCTTC. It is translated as CASSLTGVGGYTF.

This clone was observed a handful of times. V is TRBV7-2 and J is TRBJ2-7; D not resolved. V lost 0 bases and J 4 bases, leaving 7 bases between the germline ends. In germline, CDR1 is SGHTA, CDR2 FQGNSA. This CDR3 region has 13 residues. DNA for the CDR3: TGTGCCAGCAGCTTAGCCAGAGGTTACGAGCAGTACTTC. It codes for CASSLARGYEQYF.

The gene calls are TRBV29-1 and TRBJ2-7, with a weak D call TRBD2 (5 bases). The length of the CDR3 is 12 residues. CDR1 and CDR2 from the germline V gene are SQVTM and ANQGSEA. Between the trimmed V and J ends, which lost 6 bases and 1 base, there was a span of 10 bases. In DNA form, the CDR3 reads TGCAGCGTAGGAGCGGCATCCTACGAGCAGTACTTC. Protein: CSVGAASYEQYF.

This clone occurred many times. CDR3 sequence reads: CASSENVGVAGTGNTIYF. The CDR3 DNA follows: TGTGCCAGCAGTGAAAATGTTGGTGTAGCAGGGACTGGAAACACCATATATTTT. The V call is TRBV6-1, the J call TRBJ1-3, with D possibly TRBD1 on 5 matching bases. Germline loops: CDR1 MNHNS, CDR2 SASEGT. V was trimmed by 2 bases and J by 2 bases, leaving 19 bases between them. The CDR3 sequence is 18 residues long.